Shown below are 2 T cell receptor beta chains from a single sample sequenced in a study of blood T cell repertoires in COVID-19. Sequencing was performed with immunoSEQ multiplex PCR; in TCRdb, only in-frame clones are kept and a portion is missing. In the table there are roughly 29,000 clones, around 85% of which are singletons. Sequenced: peripheral blood. Receptor source: a woman aged 60-70 years with acute or convalescent COVID-19.

In its sample, this clone was seen a few times. The rearrangement links TRBV24-1 to TRBJ2-1; D not certain. This CDR3 comprises 16 residues. Trimming took off 2 bases at V and 2 bases at J, with 12 bases between the two ends. Germline CDR1 is KGHDR and CDR2 is SFDVKD. The CDR3 reads CATSDSWPDTYNEQFF. The CDR3 DNA reads as TGTGCCACCAGTGATTCTTGGCCAGACACCTACAATGAGCAGTTCTTC.

The chain joins TRBV4-1 to TRBJ1-2; 8 positions agree with TRBD1. Per the germline V gene, CDR1 is MGHRA and CDR2 is YSYEKL. V lost 4 bases to trimming and J lost 4 bases; unmatched junction nucleotides: 5. The CDR3 has 14 amino acids. CDR3 loop: CASSPGQGSYGYTF. The CDR3, as DNA: TGCGCCAGCAGCCCCGGACAGGGAAGCTATGGCTACACCTTC.